This T cell receptor beta chain was captured in a study of T-cell reconstitution after alpha-beta-depleted transplantation in children. Study observations and caveats: Surviving recipient T cells and thymic progenitors accounted for the high day-60 TCRbeta diversity observed in some patients. T-cell counts and diversity were attributed mostly to newly produced T cells one year after transplant. Several hundred rapidly expanded clones from non-depleted graft cells reportedly supplied alpha-beta T cells about two months post-transplant.

CDR1 and CDR2 from the germline V gene are DFQATT and SNEGSKA (reference sequence). V was clipped by 7 bases and J by 1 base, with 11 bases between them. The CDR3 loop spans 12 amino acids. Unique molecular identifiers featured in how the TCRbeta library was prepared. TCRdb redid the calling of the PCR reads with MiXCR, one entry per CDR3 protein. The repertoire has roughly 400,000 distinct CDR3 sequences, over 40% of them found once; the top ten carry about 30%. As regards this clonotype: Its specificity is not known.

V usage is TRBV20-1 and J usage is TRBJ2-7; the D gene is possibly TRBD1 (5 bases). The sequencing here drew on PBMCs, taken before TCRalphabeta/CD19-depleted stem cell transplant. The sequence came from a girl aged 2-10 years with aplastic anemia, due to receive a stem cell transplant. CDR3 protein: CSVAGKSYEQYF. The CDR3 DNA sequence: TGCAGTGTGGCAGGGAAATCCTACGAGCAGTACTTC.